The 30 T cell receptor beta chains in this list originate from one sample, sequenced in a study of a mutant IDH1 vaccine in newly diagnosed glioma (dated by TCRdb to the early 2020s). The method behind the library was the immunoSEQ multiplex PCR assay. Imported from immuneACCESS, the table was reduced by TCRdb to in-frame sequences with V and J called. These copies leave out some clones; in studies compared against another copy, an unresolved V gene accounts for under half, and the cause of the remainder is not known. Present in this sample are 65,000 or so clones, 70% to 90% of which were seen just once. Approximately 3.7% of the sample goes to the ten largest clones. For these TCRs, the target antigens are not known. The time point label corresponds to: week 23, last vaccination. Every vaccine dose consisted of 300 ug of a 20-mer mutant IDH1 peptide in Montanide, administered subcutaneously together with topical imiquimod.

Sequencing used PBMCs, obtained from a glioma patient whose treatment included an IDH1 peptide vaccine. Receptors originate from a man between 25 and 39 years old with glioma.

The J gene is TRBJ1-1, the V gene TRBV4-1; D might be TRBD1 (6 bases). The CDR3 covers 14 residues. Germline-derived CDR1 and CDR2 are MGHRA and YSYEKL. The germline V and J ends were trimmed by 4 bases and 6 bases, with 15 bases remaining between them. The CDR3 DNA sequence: TGCGCCAGCAGCCCCCGGAACAGGGTCGCTGAAGCTTTCTTT. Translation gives CASSPRNRVAEAFF.

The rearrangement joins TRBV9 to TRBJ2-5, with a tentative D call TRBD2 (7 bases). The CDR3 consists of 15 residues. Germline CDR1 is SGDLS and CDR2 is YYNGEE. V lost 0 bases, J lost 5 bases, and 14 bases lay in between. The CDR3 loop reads CASSVEVGGPETQYF. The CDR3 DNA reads TGTGCCAGCAGCGTAGAGGTGGGGGGGCCGGAGACCCAGTACTTC.

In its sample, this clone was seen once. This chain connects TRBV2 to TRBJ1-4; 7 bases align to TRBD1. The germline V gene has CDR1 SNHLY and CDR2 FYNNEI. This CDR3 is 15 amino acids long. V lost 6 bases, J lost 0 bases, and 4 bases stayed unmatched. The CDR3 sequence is CASRWQGATNEKLFF. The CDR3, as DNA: TGTGCCAGCAGATGGCAGGGGGCAACTAATGAAAAACTGTTTTTT.

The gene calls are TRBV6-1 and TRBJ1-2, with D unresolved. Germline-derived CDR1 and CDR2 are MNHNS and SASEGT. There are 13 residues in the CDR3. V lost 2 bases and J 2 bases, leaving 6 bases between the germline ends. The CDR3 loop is CASSESENYGYTF. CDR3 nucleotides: TGTGCCAGCAGTGAATCCGAAAACTATGGCTACACCTTC.

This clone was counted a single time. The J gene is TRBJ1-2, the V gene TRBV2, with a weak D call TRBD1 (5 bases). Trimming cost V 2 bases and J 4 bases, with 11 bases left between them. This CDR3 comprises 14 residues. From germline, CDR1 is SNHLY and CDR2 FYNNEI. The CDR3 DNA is TGTGCCAGCAGTGAATCATGGGGCGGCTATGGCTACACCTTC. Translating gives CASSESWGGYGYTF.

The CDR3 DNA sequence: TGCGCCAGCAGTGAGAGTAGCTCTGGAAACACCATATATTTT. This encodes CASSESSSGNTIYF. This chain connects TRBV10-1 to TRBJ1-3; D is uncertain. The germline V gene encodes CDR1 WNHNN and CDR2 SYGVQD (reference sequence). This CDR3 is built from 14 residues. V was cut by 2 bases and J by 0 bases, with 5 bases left in between.

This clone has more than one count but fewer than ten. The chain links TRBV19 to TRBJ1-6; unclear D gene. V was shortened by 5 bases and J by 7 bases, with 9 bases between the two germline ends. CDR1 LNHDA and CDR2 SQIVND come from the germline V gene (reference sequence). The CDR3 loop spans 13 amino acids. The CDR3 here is CASSAGWNSPLHF. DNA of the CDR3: TGTGCCAGTAGTGCTGGATGGAATTCACCCCTCCACTTT.

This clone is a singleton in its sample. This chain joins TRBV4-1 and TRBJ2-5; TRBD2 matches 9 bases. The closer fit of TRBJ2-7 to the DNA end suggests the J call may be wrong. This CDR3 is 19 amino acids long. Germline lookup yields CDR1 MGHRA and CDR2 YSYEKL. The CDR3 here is CASSQVSGLAYRSSYEQYF. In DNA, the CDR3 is TGCGCCAGCAGCCAAGTCTCGGGACTAGCCTACAGGAGCTCCTACGAGCAGTACTTC.

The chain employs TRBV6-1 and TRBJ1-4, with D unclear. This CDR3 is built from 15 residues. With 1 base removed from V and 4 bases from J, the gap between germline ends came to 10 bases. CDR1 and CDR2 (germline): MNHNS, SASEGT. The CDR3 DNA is TGTGCCAGCAGTGAAGTTTACAGCAGTAATGAAAAACTGTTTTTT. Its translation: CASSEVYSSNEKLFF.

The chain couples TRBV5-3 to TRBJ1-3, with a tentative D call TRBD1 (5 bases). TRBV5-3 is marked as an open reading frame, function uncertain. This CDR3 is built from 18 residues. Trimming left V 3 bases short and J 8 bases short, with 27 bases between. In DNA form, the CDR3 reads TGTGCCAGAAGCTCAGGACACCTAACGAGCTTCCCGGCGGACACCATATATTTT. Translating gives CARSSGHLTSFPADTIYF.

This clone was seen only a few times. DNA of the CDR3: TGCAGCGTTGACGGAGTATCCGGGACCGAAGCTTTCTTT. Its protein is CSVDGVSGTEAFF. The chain combines TRBV29-1 with TRBJ1-1; perhaps TRBD1 as D (5 bases). The CDR3 is 13 residues long. V lost 3 bases and J 8 bases, leaving 16 bases between the germline ends. From germline, CDR1 is SQVTM and CDR2 ANQGSEA.

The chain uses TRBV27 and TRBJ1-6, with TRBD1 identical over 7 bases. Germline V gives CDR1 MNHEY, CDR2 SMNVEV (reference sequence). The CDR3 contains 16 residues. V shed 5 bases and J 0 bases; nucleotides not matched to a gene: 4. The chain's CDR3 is CASSTGALSYNSPLHF. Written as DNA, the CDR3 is TGTGCCAGCAGTACAGGGGCCCTCTCCTATAATTCACCCCTCCACTTT.

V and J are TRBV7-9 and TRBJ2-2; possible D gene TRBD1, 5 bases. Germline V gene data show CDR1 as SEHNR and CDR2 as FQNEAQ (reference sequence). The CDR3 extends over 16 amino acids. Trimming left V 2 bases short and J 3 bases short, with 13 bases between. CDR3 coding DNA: TGTGCCAGCAGCTTATCTTCAGGGTTTTACACCGGGGAGCTGTTTTTT. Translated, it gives CASSLSSGFYTGELFF.

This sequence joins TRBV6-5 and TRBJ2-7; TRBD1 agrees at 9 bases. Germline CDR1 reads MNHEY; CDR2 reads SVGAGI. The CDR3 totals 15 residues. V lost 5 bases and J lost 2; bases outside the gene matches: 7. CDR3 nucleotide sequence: TGTGCCAGCAGTACTCCGGGACAGGGTGCCTACGAGCAGTACTTC. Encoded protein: CASSTPGQGAYEQYF.

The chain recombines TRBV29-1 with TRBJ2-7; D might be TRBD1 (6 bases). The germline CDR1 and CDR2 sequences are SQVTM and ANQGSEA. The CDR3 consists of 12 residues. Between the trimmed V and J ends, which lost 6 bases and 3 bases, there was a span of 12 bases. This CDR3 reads CSVMDRNYEQYF. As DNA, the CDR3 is TGCAGCGTCATGGACAGAAACTACGAGCAGTACTTC.

The CDR3 loop is CASSLAGTRETQYF. DNA of the CDR3: TGTGCCAGCAGCTTAGCAGGGACTCGGGAGACCCAGTACTTC. The rearrangement joins TRBV7-2 to TRBJ2-5; perhaps TRBD2 as D (6 bases). Germline CDR1 reads SGHTA; CDR2 reads FQGNSA. There are 14 residues in the CDR3. The ends were cut back, 0 bases at V and 5 bases at J, with 10 bases in the middle.

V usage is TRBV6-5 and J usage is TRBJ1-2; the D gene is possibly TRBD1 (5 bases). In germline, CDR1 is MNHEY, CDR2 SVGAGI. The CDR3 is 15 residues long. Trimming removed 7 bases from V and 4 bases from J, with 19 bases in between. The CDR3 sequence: CASTGSQGSGYGYTF. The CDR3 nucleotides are TGTGCCAGCACAGGCTCCCAGGGATCGGGCTATGGCTACACCTTC.

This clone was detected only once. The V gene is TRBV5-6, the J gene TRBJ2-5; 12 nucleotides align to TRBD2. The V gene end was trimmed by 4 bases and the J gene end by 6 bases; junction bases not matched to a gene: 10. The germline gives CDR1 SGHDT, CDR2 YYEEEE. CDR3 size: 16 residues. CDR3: CASSPGGLAGGKTQYF. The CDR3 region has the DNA TGTGCCAGCAGCCCCGGCGGGCTAGCGGGGGGGAAGACCCAGTACTTC.

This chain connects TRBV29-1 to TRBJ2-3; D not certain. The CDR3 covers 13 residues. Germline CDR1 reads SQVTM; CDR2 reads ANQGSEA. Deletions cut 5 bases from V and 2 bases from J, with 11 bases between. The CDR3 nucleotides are TGCAGCGTTCTCAACCTATTCACAGATACGCAGTATTTT. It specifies CSVLNLFTDTQYF.

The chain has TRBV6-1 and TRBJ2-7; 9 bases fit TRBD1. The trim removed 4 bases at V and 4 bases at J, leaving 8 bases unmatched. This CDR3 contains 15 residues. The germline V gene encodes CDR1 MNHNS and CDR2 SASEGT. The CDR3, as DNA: TGTGCCAGCAGTGCCTCCGGGACAGGGCGGTACGAGCAGTACTTC. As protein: CASSASGTGRYEQYF.

The CDR3 DNA sequence: TGTGCCATCAGGGACAGGGCACAGGATGGAAACACCATATATTTT. It codes for CAIRDRAQDGNTIYF. This chain links TRBV10-3 with TRBJ1-3; TRBD1 agrees at 8 bases. CDR3 length: 15 residues. J lost 3 bases, V lost 6 bases, and 7 bases had no gene match. In germline, CDR1 is ENHRY, CDR2 SYGVKD.

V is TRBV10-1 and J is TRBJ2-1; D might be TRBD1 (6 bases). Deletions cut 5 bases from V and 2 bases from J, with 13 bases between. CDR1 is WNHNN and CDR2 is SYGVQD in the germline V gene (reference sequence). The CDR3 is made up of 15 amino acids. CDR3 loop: CASSRGGNPYNEQFF. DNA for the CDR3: TGCGCCAGCAGTCGAGGGGGAAATCCCTACAATGAGCAGTTCTTC.

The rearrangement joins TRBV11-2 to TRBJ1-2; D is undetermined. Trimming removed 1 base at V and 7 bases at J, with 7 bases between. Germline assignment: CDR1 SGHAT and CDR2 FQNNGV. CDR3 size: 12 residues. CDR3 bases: TGTGCCAGCAGCTTAGCCCTAGGTGGCTACACCTTC. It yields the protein CASSLALGGYTF.

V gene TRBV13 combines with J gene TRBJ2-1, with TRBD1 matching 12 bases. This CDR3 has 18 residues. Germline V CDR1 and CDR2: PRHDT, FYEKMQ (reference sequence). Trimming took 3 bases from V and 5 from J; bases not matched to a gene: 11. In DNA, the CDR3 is TGTGCCAGCAGCTTCGGGGGACAGGGGGCCCGGCCGAACAATGAGCAGTTCTTC. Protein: CASSFGGQGARPNNEQFF.

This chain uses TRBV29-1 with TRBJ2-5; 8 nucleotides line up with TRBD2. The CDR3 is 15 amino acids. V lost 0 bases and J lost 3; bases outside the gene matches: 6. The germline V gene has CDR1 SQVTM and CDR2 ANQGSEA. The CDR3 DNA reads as TGCAGCGTTGAAGAAGCGGGGGTGTTAGAAGAGACCCAGTACTTC. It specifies CSVEEAGVLEETQYF.

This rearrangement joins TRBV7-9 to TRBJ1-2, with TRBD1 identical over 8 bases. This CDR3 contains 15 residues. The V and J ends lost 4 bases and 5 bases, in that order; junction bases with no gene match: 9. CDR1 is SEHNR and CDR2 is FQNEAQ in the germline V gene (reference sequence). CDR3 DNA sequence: TGTGCCAGCAGCTCACCCGGGACAGGACTGTATGGCTACACCTTC. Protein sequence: CASSSPGTGLYGYTF. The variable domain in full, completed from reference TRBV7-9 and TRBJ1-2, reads DTGVSQNPRHKITKRGQNVTFRCDPISEHNRLYWYRQTLGQGPEFLTYFQNEAQLEKSRLLSDRFSAERPKGSFSTLEIQRTEQGDSAMYLCASSSPGTGLYGYTFGSGTRLTVV.

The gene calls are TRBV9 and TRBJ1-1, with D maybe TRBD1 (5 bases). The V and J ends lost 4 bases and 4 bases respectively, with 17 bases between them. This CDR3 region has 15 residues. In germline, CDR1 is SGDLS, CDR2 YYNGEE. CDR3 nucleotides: TGTGCCAGCAGCCCCTACCCCCGGGGGGGCACTGAAGCTTTCTTT. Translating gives CASSPYPRGGTEAFF.

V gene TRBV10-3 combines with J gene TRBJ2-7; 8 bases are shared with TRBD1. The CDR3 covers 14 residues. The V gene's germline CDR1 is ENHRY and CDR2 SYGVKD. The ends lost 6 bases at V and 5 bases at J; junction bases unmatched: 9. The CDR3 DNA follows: TGTGCCATCAGGGCCATAGACAGGGGCAACGAGCAGTACTTC. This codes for CAIRAIDRGNEQYF.

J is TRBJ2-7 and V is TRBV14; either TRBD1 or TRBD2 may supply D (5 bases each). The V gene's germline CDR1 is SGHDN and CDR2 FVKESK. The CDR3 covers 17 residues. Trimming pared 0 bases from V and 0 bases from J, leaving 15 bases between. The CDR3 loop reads CASSQELGETSSYEQYF. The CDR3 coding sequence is TGTGCCAGCAGCCAAGAGTTGGGGGAGACGAGCTCCTACGAGCAGTACTTC.

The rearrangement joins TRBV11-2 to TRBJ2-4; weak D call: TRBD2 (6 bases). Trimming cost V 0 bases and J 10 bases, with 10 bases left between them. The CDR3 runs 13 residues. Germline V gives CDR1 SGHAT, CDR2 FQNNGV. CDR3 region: CASSLDAGRIQYF. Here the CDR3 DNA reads TGTGCCAGCAGCTTAGATGCGGGACGGATTCAGTACTTC.